This T cell receptor beta chain was documented in a study of blood T cell repertoires in COVID-19. Study information: The study drew acute and convalescent COVID-19 samples from the United States, Italy and Spain. T cells, B-cell-depleted T cells, or PBMCs supplied cDNA or gDNA.

Germline V gene sequence: CDR1 SGHRS, CDR2 YFSETQ. V lost 5 bases to trimming and J lost 4 bases, with 8 bases between them. The CDR3 consists of 12 residues. In the original analysis: Nucleated cell number was recorded as an estimate derived from reference gene primer amplification. TCRdb's copy holds only in-frame clones and misses some; the assay was immunoSEQ multiplex PCR. The DNA was the basis for D and trimming; V, J and clone size are from that table. The sample contains more than 90,000 clones, less than 90% of which appear only once. The sample was peripheral blood. The V call is TRBV5-1, the J call TRBJ2-3, with D uncertain. The origin of this receptor is a man in his 70s who had recovered from COVID-19. In nucleotides, the CDR3 is TGCGCCAGCAGTTTTGGGCCAGATACGCAGTATTTT. It yields the protein CASSFGPDTQYF.